The rows below give T cell receptor beta chains drawn from one sample of a study of neurological immune-mediated disorders. TCRdb reprocessed the 5' RACE reads with MiXCR, giving one entry per CDR3 protein. Of about 55,000 distinct CDR3 sequences detected, over 4% appear once; the ten largest clones hold approximately 2.9%. The sequenced sample was PBMCs. Receptors were obtained from a man aged 50 or older with multiple sclerosis. Both conserved end residues are part of each CDR3. The D gene is left open where the match is weak. Size tells how often a clone was seen (once, few, many) or the class of an expanded clone, and some rows leave it out.

J gene | CDR3 length | clone size | V gene | D gene | CDR3 DNA | CDR3 protein
TRBJ2-1 | 15 | many | TRBV14 | TRBD2 | TGTGCCAGCAGCCACACTAGCGGGAGGGTTGATGAGCAGTTCTTC | CASSHTSGRVDEQFF
TRBJ2-1 | 15 | many | TRBV5-1 | - | TGCGCCAGCAGCTTAGCGGCCGCCAGCTACAATGAGCAGTTCTTC | CASSLAAASYNEQFF
TRBJ1-5 | 13 | - | TRBV4-2 | - | TGTGCCAGCAGCCAAGTAGCAAGTCAGCCCCAGAATTTT | CASSQVASQPQNF
TRBJ1-6 | 15 | - | TRBV7-2 | - | TGTGCCACCCAGTCCGGGGGGTTCTATAATTCACCCCTCAACTTT | CATQSGGFYNSPLNF
TRBJ1-5 | 15 | many | TRBV29-1 | - | TGCAGCGTCAGTCGGGGGACTAATAGCAATCAGCCCCAGCATTTT | CSVSRGTNSNQPQHF
TRBJ1-1 | 13 | many | TRBV29-1 | - | TGCAGCGTTGAAAGAGACTCGAACACTGAAGCTTTCTTT | CSVERDSNTEAFF
TRBJ2-3 | 16 | many | TRBV7-3 | - | TGTGCCAGCAGCTTAGATGGTAGCGGAGGCACAGATACGCAGTATTTT | CASSLDGSGGTDTQYF
TRBJ2-3 | 13 | - | TRBV29-1 | TRBD2 | TGCAGCGTGGGACTAGCAATCGGAGATACGCAGTATTTT | CSVGLAIGDTQYF
TRBJ2-3 | 13 | many | TRBV20-1 | TRBD2 | TGCAGTGCCCGGGAGCGGGGAGTGGATACGCAGTATTTT | CSARERGVDTQYF
TRBJ2-1 | 10 | many | TRBV6-6 | - | TGTGCCACCTCGAGGGGTGAGCAGTTCTTC | CATSRGEQFF